This TCR beta chain comes out of a study of blood T cells in healthy people across ages. General study results and limits: Age showed a roughly linear inverse relationship with TCR beta diversity per million T cells.

Primers used in a second PCR of roughly 6 to 12 cycles were a sample-barcoded 5' primer and a J-beta primer mix. MiXCR, applied by TCRdb to the 5' RACE reads, yields one record per CDR3 protein. Of 700,000 to 900,000 distinct CDR3 sequences in the sample, under 30% were seen once. Note on this clonotype: The antigen remains undetermined.

This CDR3 is built from 14 residues. The V gene lost 0 bases and the J gene lost 5 bases, with 11 bases spanning the gap. Germline values: CDR1 SGDLS, CDR2 YYNGEE. In addition, the sample was reused for a study of T cells of mothers and their children.

J is TRBJ2-5 and V is TRBV9; D is unclear. Sequencing was done on a sample of blood. The TCR originated in a boy between 10 and 17 years old in good health. Here the CDR3 reads CASSVEGESETQYF. The CDR3, as DNA: TGTGCCAGCAGCGTAGAAGGAGAGTCGGAGACCCAGTACTTC.